This T cell receptor beta chain was sequenced during a study of cytomegalovirus exposure and HLA in healthy donors. Across the whole study: Within an early data release were 65 million to 90 million unique TCRs drawn from HLA-typed donors.

All donors participated as healthy donors of bone marrow. CDR3 length: 12 residues. Between the trimmed V and J ends, which lost 5 bases and 0 bases, there was a span of 8 bases. Germline V gene sequence: CDR1 SQVTM, CDR2 ANQGSEA. Whole-study findings and limits: Most of the CMV-associated TCR beta chains (in a later analysis) appeared to be HLA-restricted.

With regard to this clone: Its antigen is still unknown.

The PCR employed 60 Vbeta primers together with 13 Jbeta primers. Some clones are missing from TCRdb's copy, which holds only in-frame ones; the method was immunoSEQ multiplex PCR. Of 150,000 to 200,000 clones listed, 70% to 80% are singletons. The sequencing sample was made of PBMCs. The receptor was isolated from a man aged 50-59 years in good health and CMV-seropositive. The chain links TRBV29-1 to TRBJ2-7; TRBD1 is a possible D gene (5 bases). The CDR3 DNA sequence: TGCAGCGTTCAGGGAAGCTCCTACGAGCAGTACTTC. Its translation is CSVQGSSYEQYF.